This T cell receptor beta chain came from a study of blood T cell repertoires in COVID-19. Study-wide context: Samples came from the United States, Italy and Spain, spanning acute and convalescent COVID-19. T cells, B-cell-depleted T cells, or PBMCs provided the cDNA or gDNA that served as material.

This clone appeared a few times. Per the original data handling: How many nucleated cells were present was estimated from reference gene primer amplification. Data came from immunoSEQ multiplex PCR; TCRdb stores just in-frame clones and leaves some out. Clone size and the V and J calls come from that table; the DNA yielded D and trimming. In the table there are hundreds of thousands of clones, around 84% of which are singletons. Trimming left V 4 bases short and J 5 bases short, with 9 bases between. The CDR3 consists of 13 residues. The germline CDR1 and CDR2 sequences are KGHSH and LQKENI. This sequence was found in a woman aged 80 or older with active or convalescent COVID-19. The rearrangement uses TRBV18 and TRBJ1-5, with a weak D call TRBD1 (6 bases). Sequenced material: peripheral blood. CDR3 in amino acids: CASSQAGDQPQHF. CDR3 DNA sequence: TGTGCCAGCTCACAAGCAGGGGATCAGCCCCAGCATTTT.